The 12 T cell receptor beta chains below come from one sample, sequenced in a study of blood T cell repertoires in COVID-19. TCRdb's copy holds only in-frame clones and misses some; the assay was immunoSEQ multiplex PCR. The sample lists around 180,000 clones; about 74% were seen once. Source material: peripheral blood. Every receptor here comes from a woman older than 75 with acute or convalescent COVID-19.

This clone has at least ten counts. The rearrangement joins TRBV5-1 to TRBJ1-1, with 11 bases fitting TRBD1. Per the germline V gene, CDR1 is SGHRS and CDR2 is YFSETQ. The ends lost 0 bases at V and 6 bases at J; junction bases unmatched: 10. CDR3 length equals 17 residues. The CDR3 nucleotides read TGCGCCAGCAGCTTGGACACCGGACAGGGGGCAGCGCCTGAAGCTTTCTTT. Translating gives CASSLDTGQGAAPEAFF.

This chain links TRBV10-3 with TRBJ2-1; 16 positions match TRBD2. V trimming: 2 bases; J trimming: 0 bases; junction bases outside the gene matches: 7. Germline loops: CDR1 ENHRY, CDR2 SYGVKD. The CDR3 length is 20 residues. The CDR3 DNA sequence: TGTGCCATCAGTGAGCCGAGGGGACTAGCGGGAGGGAGCTCCTACAATGAGCAGTTCTTC. Amino acids: CAISEPRGLAGGSSYNEQFF.

The rearrangement uses TRBV6-2 or TRBV6-3 and TRBJ2-5, with D perhaps TRBD1 (6 bases). The V and J ends lost 4 bases and 3 bases respectively, with 6 bases between them. This CDR3 has 12 residues. CDR1 is MNHEY and CDR2 is SVGEGT in the germline V gene. The DNA for the CDR3 is TGTGCCAGCAGTTCAGGGGAAGAGACCCAGTACTTC. This translates into CASSSGEETQYF.

CDR3 protein: CASSRNFYGYTF. The DNA for the CDR3 is TGTGCCAGCAGCCGAAACTTCTATGGCTACACCTTC. V usage is TRBV28 and J usage is TRBJ1-2; D gene ambiguous. Germline CDR1 reads MDHEN; CDR2 reads SYDVKM. V was pared by 6 bases and J by 4 bases, with 9 bases between. This CDR3 is 12 amino acids long.

This clone came up a few times. The rearrangement uses TRBV7-2 and TRBJ2-2, with 10 bases fitting TRBD2. The V gene end was trimmed by 5 bases and the J gene end by 6 bases; junction bases not matched to a gene: 0. CDR3 length: 13 amino acids. In germline, CDR1 is SGHTA, CDR2 FQGNSA. CDR3 bases: TGTGCCAGCAGCGGGACTAGCGCCGGGGAGCTGTTTTTT. Residues: CASSGTSAGELFF.

The chain combines TRBV3-1 (or the pseudogene TRBV3-2) with TRBJ2-5; 11 bases fit TRBD2. Germline V lookup: CDR1 LGHDT, CDR2 YNNKEL (reference sequence). This CDR3 region has 19 residues. With V trimmed by 2 bases and J by 2 bases, 13 bases remained unmatched. CDR3 sequence reads: CASSQLAGGPRIGQETQYF. The CDR3 region has the DNA TGTGCCAGCAGCCAACTAGCGGGAGGCCCCAGGATCGGGCAAGAGACCCAGTACTTC.

The rearrangement links TRBV19 to TRBJ1-4; tentative D call: TRBD1 (6 bases). Per the germline V gene, CDR1 is LNHDA and CDR2 is SQIVND (reference sequence). This CDR3 spans 14 amino acids. V was shortened by 7 bases and J by 5 bases, with 14 bases between the two germline ends. CDR3 sequence reads: CASIEGHPNEKLFF. The CDR3 DNA reads TGTGCCAGTATAGAGGGACACCCGAATGAAAAACTGTTTTTT.

V gene TRBV21-1 combines with J gene TRBJ2-7; the D call TRBD1 from the table was never checked on the DNA. TRBV21-1 is a recognized pseudogene. The CDR3 has 17 residues. The CDR3 sequence is CASSSSTPRTATYEQYF. CDR3 sequence (DNA): TGTGCCAGCAGCTCCTCCACTCCGAGGACAGCGACCTACGAGCAGTACTTC.

The rearrangement links TRBV6-2 or TRBV6-3 to TRBJ1-5; D ambiguous. Trimming took 2 bases from V and 5 from J, leaving 7 bases between them. The CDR3 loop spans 13 amino acids. CDR1 and CDR2 from the germline V gene are MNHEY and SVGEGT. In DNA, the CDR3 is TGTGCCAGCAGTTACGAGGGCCATCAGCCCCAGCATTTT. It translates to CASSYEGHQPQHF.

In this sample, this clone turned up a few times. The chain couples TRBV12-3 or TRBV12-4 to TRBJ1-5; no firm D call. Trimming took off 6 bases at V and 5 bases at J, with 8 bases between the two ends. This CDR3 region has 12 residues. CDR3 sequence (DNA): TGTGCCAGCAGCCGGTCGGATCAGCCCCAGCATTTT. Translating it yields CASSRSDQPQHF.

The chain joins TRBV28 to TRBJ1-2, with TRBD1 identical over 7 bases. Germline V gene lookup returns CDR1 MDHEN and CDR2 SYDVKM. The CDR3 length is 14 residues. The trim removed 6 bases at V and 8 bases at J, leaving 12 bases unmatched. CDR3 sequence (DNA): TGTGCCAGCAGCTACGGACAGGCCTACTGGGGCTACACCTTC. Protein: CASSYGQAYWGYTF.

V and J are TRBV10-3 and TRBJ1-2; D is possibly TRBD1 (6 bases). The CDR3 length is 13 residues. Deletions cut 3 bases from V and 8 bases from J, with 13 bases between. Germline CDR1 is ENHRY and CDR2 is SYGVKD. The CDR3 DNA follows: TGTGCCATCAGTGACGAGGGGGTAGTAGGCTACACCTTC. Its translation is CAISDEGVVGYTF.